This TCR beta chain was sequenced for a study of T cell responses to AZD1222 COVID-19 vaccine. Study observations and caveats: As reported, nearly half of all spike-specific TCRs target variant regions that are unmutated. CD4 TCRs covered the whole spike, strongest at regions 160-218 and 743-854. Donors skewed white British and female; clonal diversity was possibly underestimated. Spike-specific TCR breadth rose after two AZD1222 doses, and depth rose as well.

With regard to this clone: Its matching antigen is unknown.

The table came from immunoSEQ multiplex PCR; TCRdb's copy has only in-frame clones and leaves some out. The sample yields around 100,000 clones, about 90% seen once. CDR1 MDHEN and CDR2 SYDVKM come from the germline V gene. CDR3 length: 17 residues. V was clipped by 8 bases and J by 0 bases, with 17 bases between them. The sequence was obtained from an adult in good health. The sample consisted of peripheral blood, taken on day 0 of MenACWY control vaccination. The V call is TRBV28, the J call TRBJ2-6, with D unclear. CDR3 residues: CASALDTAISGANVLTF. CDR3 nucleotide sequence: TGTGCCAGCGCATTAGACACGGCTATCTCTGGGGCCAACGTCCTGACTTTC. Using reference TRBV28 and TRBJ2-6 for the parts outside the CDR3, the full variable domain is DVKVTQSSRYLVKRTGEKVFLECVQDMDHENMFWYRQDPGLGLRLIYFSYDVKMKEKGDIPEGYSVSREKKERFSLILESASTNQTSMYLCASALDTAISGANVLTFGAGSRLTVL.